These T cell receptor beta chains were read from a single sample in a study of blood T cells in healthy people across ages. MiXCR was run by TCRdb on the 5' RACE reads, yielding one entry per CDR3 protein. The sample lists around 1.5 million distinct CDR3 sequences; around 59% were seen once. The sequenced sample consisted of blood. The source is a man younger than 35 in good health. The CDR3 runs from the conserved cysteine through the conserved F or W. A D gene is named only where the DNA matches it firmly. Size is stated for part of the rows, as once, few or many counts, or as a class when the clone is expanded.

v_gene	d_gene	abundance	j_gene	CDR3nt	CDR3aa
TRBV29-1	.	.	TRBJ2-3	TGCAGCGTTGGGTCCGGGGACCCCACAGATACGCAGTATTTT	CSVGSGDPTDTQYF
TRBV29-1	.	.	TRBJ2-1	TGCAGCGTTGAGGAGACAGAATCCTACAATGAGCAGTTCTTC	CSVEETESYNEQFF
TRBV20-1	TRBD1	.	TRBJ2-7	TGCAGTGCTAGTCGGGACAGGGTTCCCTACGAGCAGTACTTC	CSASRDRVPYEQYF
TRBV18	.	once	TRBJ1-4	TGTGCCAGCTCACCAGAACAGGGAATATACGAAAAACTGTTTTTT	CASSPEQGIYEKLFF
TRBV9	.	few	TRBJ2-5	TGTGCCAGCAGCGTAGTTCAGGGGGGCTCAGAGACCCAGTACTTC	CASSVVQGGSETQYF
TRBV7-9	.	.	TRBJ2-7	TGTGCCAGCAGCCCACCACCGACAGGTCCCTACGAGCAGTACTTC	CASSPPPTGPYEQYF
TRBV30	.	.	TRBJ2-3	TGTGCCTGGAGTATTGAAGGAGATACGCAGTATTTT	CAWSIEGDTQYF
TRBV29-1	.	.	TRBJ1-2	TGCAGCGTTAATATACAGGGAGCCTATGGCTACACCTTC	CSVNIQGAYGYTF
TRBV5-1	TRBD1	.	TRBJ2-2	TGCGCCAGCAGCGGGACAGGGCCGGTGTGGACCGGGGAGCTGTTTTTT	CASSGTGPVWTGELFF
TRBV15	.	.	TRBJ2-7	TGTGCCACCAGCAGAGAATGGACAGCCTACGAGCAGTACTTC	CATSREWTAYEQYF
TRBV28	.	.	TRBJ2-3	TGTGCCAGCAGTTTATCGGGTGGAGATACGCAGTATTTT	CASSLSGGDTQYF
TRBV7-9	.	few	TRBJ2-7	TGTGCCAGCAGTTACCGGGCCCTCGAGCAGTACTTC	CASSYRALEQYF
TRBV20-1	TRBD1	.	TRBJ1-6	TGCAGTGCTGCCTCGGGACAGGTGGGGACACCCCTCCACTTT	CSAASGQVGTPLHF
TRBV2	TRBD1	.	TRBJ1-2	TGTGCCAGCAGTGAAATGGGACAGGGTGTTTACACCTTC	CASSEMGQGVYTF
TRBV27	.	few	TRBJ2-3	TGTGCCAGCAGTTTATCGTTAGGGGTGGATACGCAGTATTTT	CASSLSLGVDTQYF
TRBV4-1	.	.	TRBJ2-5	TGCGCCAGCAGCCAAGGTGTAGTCCGGGGTCTTAGCAATCAGCCCCAGCAGTACTTC	CASSQGVVRGLSNQPQQYF
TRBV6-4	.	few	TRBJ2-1	TGTGCCAGCAGTGACCCCAGCTACAATGAGCAGTTCTTC	CASSDPSYNEQFF
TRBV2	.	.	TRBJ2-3	TGTGCCAGCAGTGAAGCGATTGAGGCAGATACGCAGTATTTT	CASSEAIEADTQYF
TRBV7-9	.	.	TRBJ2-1	TGTGCCAGCAGCTCCCTACAGGGTGAAGAGACCCAGTTCTTC	CASSSLQGEETQFF
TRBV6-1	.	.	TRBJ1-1	TGTGCCCATGGGAGTCCGGTGATGAACACTGAAGCTTTCTTT	CAHGSPVMNTEAFF
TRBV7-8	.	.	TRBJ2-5	TGTGCCAGCAGCTACTACGGGGGGCCCAGTCAAGAGACCCGGTACTTC	CASSYYGGPSQETRYF
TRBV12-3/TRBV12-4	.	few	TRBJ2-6	TGTGCCAGCAGCGAAACAGGAGCCTCTGGGGCCAACGTCCTGACTTTC	CASSETGASGANVLTF
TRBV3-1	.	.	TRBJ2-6	TGTGCCAGCAGTTCCTACTTCCCGAACGTCCTGACTTTC	CASSSYFPNVLTF
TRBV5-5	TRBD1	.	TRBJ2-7	TGTGCCAGCAGCCCCGCCGGGACAGGGGTCTACGAGCAGTACTTC	CASSPAGTGVYEQYF
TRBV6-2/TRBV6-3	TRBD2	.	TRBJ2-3	TGTGCCAGCAGTACCACCTTCCGGACTAGCGGGGGATGGGATACGCAGTATTTT	CASSTTFRTSGGWDTQYF
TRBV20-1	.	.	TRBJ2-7	TGCAGTGCTAGCCCTAGCCGATACTACGAGCAGTACTTC	CSASPSRYYEQYF
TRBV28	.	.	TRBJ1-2	TGTGCCAGCACCCCCTTCCCCACAGGGCTTGCTAACTATGGCTACACCTTC	CASTPFPTGLANYGYTF
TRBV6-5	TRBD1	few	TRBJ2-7	TGTGCCAGCAGTTCACAGACAGGGTCCTACGAGCAGTACTTC	CASSSQTGSYEQYF
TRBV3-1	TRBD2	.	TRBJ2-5	TGTGCCAGCAGCCAAGCTAGCGGGAGTTGGGATGAGCAGTACTTC	CASSQASGSWDEQYF
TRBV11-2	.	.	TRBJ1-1	TGTGCCAGCAGCTTAGAGTCTCATCTCGGGGGCACTGAAGCTTTCTTT	CASSLESHLGGTEAFF
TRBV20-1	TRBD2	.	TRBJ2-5	TGCAGTGCTAGAGTATGGGGGGAGGGGGAGACCCAGTACTTC	CSARVWGEGETQYF
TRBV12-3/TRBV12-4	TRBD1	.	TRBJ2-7	TGTGCCAGCAGTGGGACAGGCCTCCCGGGCTACGAGCAGTACTTC	CASSGTGLPGYEQYF
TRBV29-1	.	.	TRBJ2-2	TGCAGCGTTGAACGTAGGCGGGAGCTGTTTTTT	CSVERRRELFF
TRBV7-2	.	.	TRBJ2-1	TGTGCCAGCAGCCCGACCCTACAGATTACTCCTGGTGGTGAGCAGTTCTTC	CASSPTLQITPGGEQFF
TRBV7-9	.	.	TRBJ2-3	TGTGCCAGCAGCCCTCAACTAGGGACTAGCACAGATACGCAGTATTTT	CASSPQLGTSTDTQYF
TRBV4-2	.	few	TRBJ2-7	TGTGCCAGCAGCCCGGGGGCTACCTACGAGCAGTACTTC	CASSPGATYEQYF
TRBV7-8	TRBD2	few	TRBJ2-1	TGTGCTAGCAGCTTGAGGGTTAGACTAGCGGGAGGTATGAATGAGCAGTTCTTC	CASSLRVRLAGGMNEQFF
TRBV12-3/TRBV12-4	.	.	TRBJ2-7	TGTGCCAGCAGTTTAGCGGAGCGAGGGTACGAGCAGTACTTC	CASSLAERGYEQYF
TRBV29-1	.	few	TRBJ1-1	TGCAGCGTTGAGGACAGTGGCGGAGCTTTCTTT	CSVEDSGGAFF
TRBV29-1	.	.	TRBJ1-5	TGCAGCGTTCTCGAGGCGGGAATGCAGCCCCAGCATTTT	CSVLEAGMQPQHF
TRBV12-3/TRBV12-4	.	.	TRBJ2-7	TGTGCCAGCAGTTCCTGGGACGGCTACGAGCAGTACTTC	CASSSWDGYEQYF
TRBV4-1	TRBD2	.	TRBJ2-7	TGCGCCAGCAGCCAGCTAGCGGGAGCCCCCGAGCAGTACTTC	CASSQLAGAPEQYF
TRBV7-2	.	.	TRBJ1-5	TGTGCCAGCAGCTTAGCCGCAGGCCTCGGGCCACAGCCCCAGCATTTT	CASSLAAGLGPQPQHF
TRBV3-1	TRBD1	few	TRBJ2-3	TGTGCCAGCAGCGAAGATATTCCCCAGGGGGCGCGGACAGATACGCAGTATTTT	CASSEDIPQGARTDTQYF
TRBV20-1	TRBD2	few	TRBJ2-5	TGCAGTGCTAGTCGGCTAGCGGGAGGGGAGACCCAGTACTTC	CSASRLAGGETQYF
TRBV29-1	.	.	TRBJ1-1	TGCAGCGCTAAGTGGGCTGAAGCTTTCTTT	CSAKWAEAFF
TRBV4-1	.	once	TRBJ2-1	TGCGCCAGCAGCCAAGGTCGGGGCCAGGGCCCCTACAATGAGCAGTTCTTC	CASSQGRGQGPYNEQFF
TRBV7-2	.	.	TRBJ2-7	TGTGCCAGCAGCGAAACCGACTACAAAAAGCAGTACTTC	CASSETDYKKQYF
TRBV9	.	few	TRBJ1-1	TGTGCCAGCAGCCCCTTCGGGGGCAGAGCCACTGAAGCTTTCTTT	CASSPFGGRATEAFF
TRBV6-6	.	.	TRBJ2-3	TGTGCCAGCAGTCATGGACAAAGGGCAGATACGCAGTATTTT	CASSHGQRADTQYF
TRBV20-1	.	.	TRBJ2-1	TGCAGTGCTACCGGGCGCCCACTAGGACCTGAGCAGTTCTTC	CSATGRPLGPEQFF
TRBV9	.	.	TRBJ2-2	TGTGCCAGCAGCGTAGATGGGGGGCTTGGCGGGGAGCTGTTTTTT	CASSVDGGLGGELFF
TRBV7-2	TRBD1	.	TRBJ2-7	TGTGCCAGCAGCTTACTCTTCAGGGGGTCCTACGAGCAGTACTTC	CASSLLFRGSYEQYF
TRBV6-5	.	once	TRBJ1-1	TGTGCCAGCATAAAGAACACTGAAGCTTTCTTT	CASIKNTEAFF
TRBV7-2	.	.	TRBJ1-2	TGTGCCAGCAACAAAGATATGACGGACCTCGATGGCTACACCTTC	CASNKDMTDLDGYTF